This T cell receptor beta chain was observed in a study of blood T cell repertoires in COVID-19. This table comes from immunoSEQ multiplex PCR, and its TCRdb copy is limited to in-frame clones, with some not included. The sample consists of some 130,000 clones, about 91% of them appearing once. The CDR3 is made up of 16 amino acids. V dropped 2 bases and J dropped 2 bases, with 16 bases sitting between them. Germline CDR1 and CDR2: ENHRY and SYGVKD. Specimen: peripheral blood. The receptor's source is a middle-aged man with acute or convalescent COVID-19. The chain combines TRBV10-3 with TRBJ2-7; a weak D match, TRBD2 (6 bases). CDR3 protein: CAISEKPQLATYEQYF. CDR3 in DNA: TGTGCCATCAGTGAGAAGCCCCAACTAGCTACCTACGAGCAGTACTTC.